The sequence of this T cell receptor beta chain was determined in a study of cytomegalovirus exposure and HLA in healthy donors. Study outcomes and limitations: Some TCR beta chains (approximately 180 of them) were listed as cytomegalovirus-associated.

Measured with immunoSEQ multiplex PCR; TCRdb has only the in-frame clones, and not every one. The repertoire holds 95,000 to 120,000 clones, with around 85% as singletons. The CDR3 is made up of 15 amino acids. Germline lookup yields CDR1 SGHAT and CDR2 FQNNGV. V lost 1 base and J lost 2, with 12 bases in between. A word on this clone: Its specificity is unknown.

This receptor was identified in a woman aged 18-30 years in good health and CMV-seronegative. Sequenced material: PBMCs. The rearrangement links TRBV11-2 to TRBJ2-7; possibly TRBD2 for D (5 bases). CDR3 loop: CASSLGRGDTYEQYF. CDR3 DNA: TGTGCCAGCAGCTTAGGACGGGGAGATACCTACGAGCAGTACTTC.